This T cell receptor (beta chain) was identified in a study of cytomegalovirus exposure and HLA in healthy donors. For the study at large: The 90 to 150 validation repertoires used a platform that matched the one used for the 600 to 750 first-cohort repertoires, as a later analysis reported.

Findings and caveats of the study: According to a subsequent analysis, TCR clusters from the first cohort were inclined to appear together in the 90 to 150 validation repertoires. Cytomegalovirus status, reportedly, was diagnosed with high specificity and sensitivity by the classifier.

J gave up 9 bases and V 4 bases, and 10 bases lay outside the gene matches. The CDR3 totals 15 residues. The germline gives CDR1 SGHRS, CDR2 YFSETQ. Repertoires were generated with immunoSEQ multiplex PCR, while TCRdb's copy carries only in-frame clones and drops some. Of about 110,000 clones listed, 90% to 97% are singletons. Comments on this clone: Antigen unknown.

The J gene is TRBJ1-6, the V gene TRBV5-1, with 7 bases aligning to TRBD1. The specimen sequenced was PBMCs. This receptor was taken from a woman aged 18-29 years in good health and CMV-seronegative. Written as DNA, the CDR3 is TGCGCCAGCAGCACGGAGGGGGCGCGGAGTTCACCCCTCCACTTT. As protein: CASSTEGARSSPLHF.